This is a list of T cell receptor beta chains from one sample in a study of OX40 agonist ivuxolimab in advanced cancers. Produced via immunoSEQ multiplex PCR; TCRdb's table is partial and in-frame only. Of approximately 67,000 clones listed, approximately 81% were seen once; the top ten hold 2%. The starting material was CD4+ or CD8+ T cells sorted from blood, obtained in a trial of the OX40 agonist ivuxolimab. The receptor set was obtained from an adult with an advanced solid tumor such as melanoma, head and neck, liver or kidney cancer. Each CDR3 is given with its conserved first and last residue. D genes are given only for firm matches. Expanded clones get a size class; other rows say once, few or many, or leave the size out.

V: TRBV18; length: 14; size: -; J: TRBJ1-2; D: -; CDR3: CASSPGLEGRGYTF; DNA: TGTGCCAGCTCACCAGGCTTGGAGGGCCGGGGCTACACCTTC
V: TRBV2; length: 14; size: once; J: TRBJ1-5; D: TRBD1; CDR3: CASREQGVSQPQHF; DNA: TGTGCCAGCAGAGAACAGGGGGTGAGTCAGCCCCAGCATTTT
V: TRBV7-9; length: 13; size: -; J: TRBJ1-1; D: -; CDR3: CASSLGTLTEAFF; DNA: TGTGCCAGCAGCTTAGGGACACTCACTGAAGCTTTCTTT
V: TRBV5-4; length: 14; size: -; J: TRBJ1-4; D: -; CDR3: CASSQSRTNEKLFF; DNA: TGTGCCAGCAGCCAATCTCGAACTAATGAAAAACTGTTTTTT
V: TRBV2; length: 15; size: -; J: TRBJ1-5; D: TRBD1; CDR3: CASSEWDRGNQPQHF; DNA: TGTGCCAGCAGTGAATGGGACAGGGGCAATCAGCCCCAGCATTTT
V: TRBV2; length: 14; size: -; J: TRBJ2-3; D: TRBD2; CDR3: CASTKGLAGDTQYF; DNA: TGTGCCAGCACCAAAGGACTAGCGGGAGATACGCAGTATTTT
V: TRBV7-9; length: 14; size: -; J: TRBJ1-6; D: -; CDR3: CASSLVGLNSPLHF; DNA: TGTGCCAGCAGCTTAGTCGGGCTAAATTCACCCCTCCACTTT
V: TRBV5-6; length: 15; size: -; J: TRBJ1-6; D: -; CDR3: CASSLSLQGYSPLHF; DNA: TGTGCCAGCAGCTTGAGTTTACAGGGATATTCACCCCTCCACTTT
V: TRBV19; length: 16; size: -; J: TRBJ2-2; D: TRBD1; CDR3: CASSIPRTGTAGELFF; DNA: TGTGCCAGTAGTATTCCCAGGACAGGAACGGCCGGGGAGCTGTTTTTT
V: TRBV2; length: 14; size: -; J: TRBJ1-2; D: TRBD1; CDR3: CASSLDRAHYGYTF; DNA: TGTGCCAGCAGTTTAGACAGGGCACACTATGGCTACACCTTC
V: TRBV2; length: 17; size: -; J: TRBJ1-5; D: -; CDR3: CASSELSGAGGNQPQHF; DNA: TGTGCCAGCAGTGAATTGAGTGGGGCAGGGGGCAATCAGCCCCAGCATTTT
V: TRBV5-1; length: 14; size: -; J: TRBJ1-1; D: -; CDR3: CASSLVVRNTEAFF; DNA: TGCGCCAGCAGCTTGGTGGTAAGGAACACTGAAGCTTTCTTT
V: TRBV5-1; length: 15; size: -; J: TRBJ1-4; D: -; CDR3: CASSHNRVGSRKLFF; DNA: TGCGCCAGCAGCCACAACAGGGTTGGTAGTCGAAAACTGTTTTTT
V: TRBV19; length: 13; size: -; J: TRBJ2-2; D: -; CDR3: CASSPRLAGELFF; DNA: TGTGCCAGTAGTCCCCGACTAGCCGGGGAGCTGTTTTTT
V: TRBV18; length: 13; size: -; J: TRBJ2-1; D: -; CDR3: CASSRDPYNEQFF; DNA: TGTGCCAGCTCCCGGGACCCATACAATGAGCAGTTCTTC
V: TRBV20-1; length: 11; size: -; J: TRBJ2-1; D: -; CDR3: CSTRGPNEQFF; DNA: TGCAGTACTAGGGGTCCTAATGAGCAGTTCTTC
V: TRBV7-9; length: 14; size: -; J: TRBJ2-2; D: -; CDR3: CASSPQGNTGELFF; DNA: TGTGCCAGCAGCCCCCAGGGGAACACCGGGGAGCTGTTTTTT
V: TRBV7-2; length: 13; size: -; J: TRBJ2-5; D: -; CDR3: CASSLAGRETQYF; DNA: TGTGCCAGCAGCTTAGCGGGGCGGGAGACCCAGTACTTC
V: TRBV27; length: 16; size: -; J: TRBJ2-7; D: TRBD2; CDR3: CASSLSPTSGYYEQYF; DNA: TGTGCCAGCAGTTTATCCCCCACTAGCGGGTACTACGAGCAGTACTTC
V: TRBV9; length: 14; size: -; J: TRBJ1-3; D: -; CDR3: CASSVGQGVYTIYF; DNA: TGTGCCAGCAGCGTGGGTCAAGGGGTCTACACCATATATTTT
V: TRBV18; length: 13; size: -; J: TRBJ2-3; D: -; CDR3: CASSPRDTDTQYF; DNA: TGTGCCAGCTCACCACGCGACACAGATACGCAGTATTTT
V: TRBV6-1; length: 14; size: -; J: TRBJ2-3; D: -; CDR3: CASSEGLARDTQYF; DNA: TGTGCCAGCAGTGAAGGGCTAGCGAGAGATACGCAGTATTTT
V: TRBV5-6; length: 13; size: -; J: TRBJ2-5; D: TRBD1; CDR3: CASSLDRDGTQYF; DNA: TGTGCCAGCAGCTTAGACAGGGATGGGACCCAGTACTTC
V: TRBV7-9; length: 13; size: -; J: TRBJ1-1; D: -; CDR3: CASSFRLGTEAFF; DNA: TGTGCCAGCAGCTTTCGACTGGGAACTGAAGCTTTCTTT
V: TRBV5-8; length: 14; size: -; J: TRBJ1-2; D: -; CDR3: CASTWGGGSYGYTF; DNA: TGTGCCAGCACCTGGGGGGGCGGAAGCTATGGCTACACCTTC
V: TRBV11-1; length: 13; size: -; J: TRBJ2-5; D: -; CDR3: CASSPGPRETQYF; DNA: TGTGCCAGCAGCCCGGGGCCTAGAGAGACCCAGTACTTC
V: TRBV4-2; length: 14; size: -; J: TRBJ2-3; D: -; CDR3: CASSPLPSEDTQYF; DNA: TGTGCCAGCAGCCCTCTTCCGTCGGAGGATACGCAGTATTTT
V: TRBV7-2; length: 14; size: -; J: TRBJ2-3; D: -; CDR3: CASSLVRGADTQYF; DNA: TGTGCCAGCAGCTTAGTTCGAGGGGCAGATACGCAGTATTTT
V: TRBV28; length: 16; size: -; J: TRBJ2-7; D: TRBD1; CDR3: CASSQRGTGRPYEQYF; DNA: TGTGCCAGCAGTCAACGAGGGACAGGGAGGCCCTACGAGCAGTACTTC
V: TRBV7-3; length: 14; size: -; J: TRBJ2-7; D: -; CDR3: CASSSGAGPYEQYF; DNA: TGTGCCAGCAGCTCCGGCGCAGGGCCCTACGAGCAGTACTTC
V: TRBV28; length: 15; size: -; J: TRBJ1-1; D: TRBD1; CDR3: CATTGQGMENTEAFF; DNA: TGTGCCACCACGGGACAGGGTATGGAGAACACTGAAGCTTTCTTT
V: TRBV19; length: 15; size: -; J: TRBJ1-2; D: -; CDR3: CASSILNPRDYGYTF; DNA: TGTGCCAGTAGTATCCTCAACCCCCGGGACTATGGCTACACCTTC
V: TRBV9; length: 16; size: -; J: TRBJ1-5; D: -; CDR3: CASADGPGGRDQPQHF; DNA: TGTGCCAGCGCCGACGGGCCGGGGGGCCGAGATCAGCCCCAGCATTTT
V: TRBV5-1; length: 16; size: -; J: TRBJ1-5; D: -; CDR3: CASSLGGDLGGQPQHF; DNA: TGCGCCAGCAGCTTGGGTGGAGACCTGGGAGGGCAGCCCCAGCATTTT
V: TRBV4-3; length: 14; size: -; J: TRBJ1-6; D: -; CDR3: CASSRWVQGSPLHF; DNA: TGCGCCAGCAGCCGCTGGGTTCAGGGTTCACCCCTCCACTTT
V: TRBV28; length: 14; size: -; J: TRBJ1-2; D: -; CDR3: CASRREGVGYGYTF; DNA: TGTGCCTCACGGCGGGAAGGTGTGGGCTATGGCTACACCTTC
V: TRBV27; length: 20; size: -; J: TRBJ2-3; D: TRBD2; CDR3: CASSPRTSGTAPLWTDTQYF; DNA: TGTGCCAGCAGTCCCCGAACTAGCGGGACCGCCCCCCTATGGACAGATACGCAGTATTTT
V: TRBV6-5; length: 14; size: -; J: TRBJ1-4; D: -; CDR3: CASSSQGVNEKLFF; DNA: TGTGCCAGCAGTAGCCAGGGAGTTAATGAAAAACTGTTTTTT
V: TRBV18; length: 14; size: -; J: TRBJ2-1; D: -; CDR3: CASSPPSSYNEQFF; DNA: TGTGCCAGCTCACCACCCTCCAGCTACAATGAGCAGTTCTTC
V: TRBV6-6; length: 13; size: -; J: TRBJ1-3; D: -; CDR3: CASSWDNGNTIYF; DNA: TGTGCCAGCAGCTGGGACAATGGAAACACCATATATTTT
V: TRBV18; length: 16; size: -; J: TRBJ2-3; D: -; CDR3: CASSPAKVSGTDTQYF; DNA: TGTGCCAGCTCACCAGCGAAAGTCTCAGGCACAGATACGCAGTATTTT
V: TRBV28; length: 15; size: -; J: TRBJ2-1; D: -; CDR3: CASTHGLPVHNEQFF; DNA: TGTGCCAGCACCCACGGACTCCCGGTCCACAATGAGCAGTTCTTC
V: TRBV5-1; length: 13; size: -; J: TRBJ2-3; D: -; CDR3: CASSYPATDTQYF; DNA: TGCGCCAGCAGCTACCCCGCCACAGATACGCAGTATTTT